This T cell receptor beta chain comes out of a study of blood T cell repertoires in COVID-19. Study-wide background: The samples span acute and convalescent COVID-19 from the United States, Italy and Spain. From T cells, B-cell-depleted T cells, or PBMCs came the material, which was cDNA or gDNA.

The CDR3 has 13 amino acids. J lost 6 bases, V lost 4 bases, and 1 base had no gene match. As originally analysed: Reference gene primer amplification yielded estimated nucleated cell counts. Measured with immunoSEQ multiplex PCR; TCRdb has only the in-frame clones, and not every one. The V and J calls and the clone size are those of that table, but D and trimming were determined from the DNA. Found here are under 250,000 clones, roughly 88% of them singletons; the top ten hold around 6.6%. This clone was counted a single time. The sequence derives from a young woman with COVID-19, enrolled during active disease. Source material: peripheral blood. This chain joins TRBV12-3 or TRBV12-4 and TRBJ2-2; 8 positions match TRBD2. The chain's CDR3 is CASSSGGSGELFF. The CDR3 DNA reads as TGTGCCAGCAGTTCGGGGGGGTCCGGGGAGCTGTTTTTT.